This T cell receptor (beta chain) was observed in a study of beta chain features in type 1 diabetes. Overall study findings and caveats: More deletions and fewer insertions at VDJ junctions were found in patients with type 1 diabetes.

The CDR3 covers 15 residues. After removal of 4 bases from V and 3 bases from J, the junction contained 5 bases not matched to a gene. Germline values: CDR1 MDHEN, CDR2 SYDVKM. All of the isolated RNA was reverse transcribed, so expressed TCRB transcripts were sequenced. Using immunoSEQ multiplex PCR, the repertoire was profiled, and TCRdb retains in-frame clones only, with some absent. The sample has about 900,000 clones, 15% to 20% seen once. With respect to this clone: Its antigen is as yet unknown. This CDR3 is also generated by other DNA sequences in the sample.

The receptor comes from a woman between 18 and 30 years old in good health. Sequencing used naive CD4+ T cells from blood. V gene TRBV28 combines with J gene TRBJ2-3; TRBD1 aligns across 9 bases. CDR3 amino acids: CASSSGTGYTDTQYF. Written as DNA, the CDR3 is TGTGCCAGCAGTTCCGGGACAGGGTATACAGATACGCAGTATTTT.